The next 23 T cell receptor beta chains were all read from a single sample in a study of a mutant IDH1 vaccine in newly diagnosed glioma. These TCRs' antigens remain unknown. Repertoires were generated with immunoSEQ multiplex PCR, while TCRdb's copy carries only in-frame clones and drops some. The sample lists roughly 40,000 clones; roughly 88% were seen once. Time point in this sample: week 5, during vaccination. The investigators gave 300 ug of mutant IDH1 20-mer peptide in each vaccine dose, together with topical imiquimod. Sequencing used PBMCs, obtained from a glioma patient whose treatment included an IDH1 peptide vaccine. The source is a man in his forties with glioma.

The chain carries TRBV18 and TRBJ1-5; a weak D match, TRBD1 (6 bases). Germline CDR1 and CDR2: KGHSH and LQKENI. The CDR3 is 15 residues long. The ends were cut back, 5 bases at V and 0 bases at J, with 11 bases in the middle. CDR3 residues: CASSLQGGSNQPQHF. CDR3 DNA sequence: TGTGCCAGCTCATTACAGGGAGGTAGCAATCAGCCCCAGCATTTT.

This sequence joins TRBV18 and TRBJ1-3, with D unresolved. The germline V gene encodes CDR1 KGHSH and CDR2 LQKENI. The V gene lost 0 bases and the J gene lost 2 bases, with 8 bases spanning the gap. CDR3 length equals 15 residues. This CDR3 reads CASSPPSSPGNTIYF. CDR3 nucleotide sequence: TGTGCCAGCTCACCACCGTCCTCCCCTGGAAACACCATATATTTT.

V gene TRBV6-5 combines with J gene TRBJ2-3; D is uncertain. V was pared by 0 bases and J by 3 bases, with 7 bases between. Germline assignment: CDR1 MNHEY and CDR2 SVGAGI. The CDR3 totals 14 residues. The CDR3 is CASSYSFTTDTQYF. CDR3 DNA: TGTGCCAGCAGTTACTCTTTCACTACAGATACGCAGTATTTT.

V usage is TRBV14 and J usage is TRBJ1-2; D is unresolved. The CDR3 extends over 14 amino acids. V dropped 4 bases and J dropped 2 bases, with 11 bases sitting between them. Germline loops: CDR1 SGHDN, CDR2 FVKESK. The CDR3 loop is CASSRQGVNYGYTF. Here the CDR3 DNA reads TGTGCCAGCAGCCGCCAAGGCGTCAACTATGGCTACACCTTC.

J is TRBJ2-5 and V is TRBV19; D unresolved. CDR1 and CDR2 from the germline V gene are LNHDA and SQIVND (reference sequence). V was trimmed by 1 base and J by 2 bases, leaving 8 bases between them. The CDR3 is made up of 14 amino acids. Here the CDR3 DNA reads TGTGCCAGTAGTATAGGTCCTTATCAAGAGACCCAGTACTTC. Amino acid sequence: CASSIGPYQETQYF.

The rearrangement uses TRBV28 and TRBJ2-7; no reliable D call. From germline, CDR1 is MDHEN and CDR2 SYDVKM. The ends were cut back, 5 bases at V and 3 bases at J, with 17 bases in the middle. CDR3 length: 15 amino acids. The CDR3 coding sequence is TGTGCCAGCAGTCCCCCAGGCGTAAAGGACTACGAGCAGTACTTC. Its translation: CASSPPGVKDYEQYF.

The chain couples TRBV6-1 to TRBJ2-1; no clear D gene. CDR3 size: 13 residues. V was clipped by 5 bases and J by 10 bases, with 15 bases between them. Germline V gene sequence: CDR1 MNHNS, CDR2 SASEGT. Here the CDR3 reads CASSLISSSEQFF. The CDR3, as DNA: TGTGCCAGCAGTCTAATCTCAAGTAGCGAGCAGTTCTTC.

In the case of this clone: Different DNA sequences within this sample yield the same CDR3. This CDR3 is CASSPSYEQYF. In DNA form, the CDR3 reads TGTGCCAGCAGCCCTTCCTACGAGCAGTACTTC. The genes are TRBV6-6 and TRBJ2-7; unclear D gene. The CDR3 has 11 residues. Trimming cost V 6 bases and J 1 base, with 4 bases left between them. Germline assignment: CDR1 MNHNY and CDR2 SVGAGI (reference sequence).

This clone turned up a few times. The gene calls are TRBV7-9 and TRBJ1-1; 7 nucleotides agree with TRBD1. The V and J ends lost 5 bases and 11 bases, in that order; junction bases with no gene match: 11. The CDR3 loop spans 13 amino acids. Germline lookup yields CDR1 SEHNR and CDR2 FQNEAQ (reference sequence). As DNA, the CDR3 is TGTGCCAGCAGCCAAAGACAGGGAATGAGGGCTTTCTTT. It specifies CASSQRQGMRAFF.

The chain combines TRBV7-7 with TRBJ2-1, with D tentatively TRBD2 (6 bases). The V end was cut by 5 bases, the J end by 10 bases, with 12 bases between. Germline V gives CDR1 SSHAT, CDR2 FNYEAQ (reference sequence). The CDR3 length is 12 residues. CDR3 sequence: CASSPTGREQFF. The CDR3 DNA sequence: TGTGCCAGCAGCCCGACTGGGAGGGAGCAGTTCTTC.

V is TRBV19 and J is TRBJ1-4; 8 bases are a match to TRBD1. V shed 4 bases, J shed 4 bases, and the junction held 5 bases outside the gene matches. From germline, CDR1 is LNHDA and CDR2 SQIVND (reference sequence). The CDR3 spans 15 residues. CDR3 loop: CASSRDRTYNEKLFF. For the CDR3, the DNA is TGTGCCAGTAGTAGGGACAGGACCTATAATGAAAAACTGTTTTTT.

The chain uses TRBV6-5 and TRBJ2-3; a possible D gene is TRBD1 (5 bases). This CDR3 region has 12 residues. Germline CDR1 and CDR2: MNHEY and SVGAGI. The germline V and J ends were trimmed by 4 bases and 6 bases, with 8 bases remaining between them. CDR3 residues: CASSSQGDTQYF. The CDR3 DNA follows: TGTGCCAGCAGTTCCCAGGGTGATACGCAGTATTTT.

This chain uses TRBV13 with TRBJ2-7; a weak D match, TRBD2 (5 bases). The germline CDR1 and CDR2 sequences are PRHDT and FYEKMQ (reference sequence). The length of the CDR3 is 15 residues. The V gene lost 0 bases and the J gene lost 3 bases, with 12 bases spanning the gap. The CDR3 region is CASSLGLLEIYEQYF. The CDR3, as DNA: TGTGCCAGCAGCTTAGGACTACTAGAGATCTACGAGCAGTACTTC.

The J gene is TRBJ1-1, the V gene TRBV5-4, with D tentatively TRBD1 (6 bases). The CDR3 has 15 residues. CDR1 SGHNT and CDR2 YYREEE come from the germline V gene (reference sequence). The V end was cut by 2 bases, the J end by 4 bases, with 15 bases between. CDR3 protein: CASSFAGGAGTEAFF. The CDR3 nucleotides read TGTGCCAGCAGCTTCGCCGGGGGCGCGGGCACTGAAGCTTTCTTT.

This rearrangement joins TRBV5-1 to TRBJ2-1; D is undetermined. Germline assignment: CDR1 SGHRS and CDR2 YFSETQ. This CDR3 is built from 14 residues. The V end lost 0 bases, the J end lost 4 bases, and 8 bases lay between the germline ends. The CDR3 DNA reads as TGCGCCAGCAGCTTGGCGGCAGCTTACAATGAGCAGTTCTTC. This gives the protein CASSLAAAYNEQFF.

The genes are TRBV6-1 and TRBJ1-3; D not resolved. CDR1 is MNHNS and CDR2 is SASEGT in the germline V gene. The V end lost 3 bases, the J end lost 8 bases, and 8 bases lay between the germline ends. The CDR3 consists of 12 residues. The CDR3 here is CASSDPRHTIYF. DNA of the CDR3: TGTGCCAGCAGTGACCCCCGGCACACCATATATTTT.

Regarding this clone: A read error is likely, as this CDR3 ends without the conserved phenylalanine or tryptophan. No DNA is shown, since the ends of the CDR3 on it are uncertain; the CDR3 is the one TCRdb lists. This rearrangement joins TRBV7-9 to TRBJ2-7; TRBD2 is the table's D call and was not checked against the DNA. From germline, CDR1 is SEHNR and CDR2 FQNEAQ (reference sequence). With termini counted, the CDR3 has 14 amino acids. The CDR3 loop is CASSLPGRDGSLIL.

The J gene is TRBJ1-2, the V gene TRBV7-3; TRBD1 matches 7 bases. This CDR3 contains 14 residues. The V segment lost 5 bases and the J segment 5 bases; nucleotides outside the gene matches: 8. The germline V gene has CDR1 SGHTA and CDR2 FQGTGA. The CDR3 DNA reads as TGTGCCAGCAGCAAAGAGACAGGGCCTTATGGCTACACCTTC. Translating it yields CASSKETGPYGYTF.

This clone was seen once. This chain uses TRBV7-3 with TRBJ2-5; tentative D call: TRBD1 (5 bases). CDR1 is SGHTA and CDR2 is FQGTGA in the germline V gene. With 2 bases removed from V and 5 bases from J, the gap between germline ends came to 9 bases. The CDR3 covers 13 residues. CDR3 residues: CASSLGRAETQYF. In DNA, the CDR3 is TGTGCCAGCAGCTTAGGCAGGGCGGAGACCCAGTACTTC.

The CDR3 loop is CASAAGGPYNEQFF. In DNA, the CDR3 is TGTGCCAGCGCAGCGGGAGGGCCATACAATGAGCAGTTCTTC. The V gene is TRBV19, the J gene TRBJ2-1; 10 positions match TRBD2. Unmatched junction bases numbered 6, after V lost 9 bases and J lost 4 bases. Germline CDR1 is LNHDA and CDR2 is SQIVND (reference sequence). The CDR3 sequence is 14 residues long.

CDR3 in DNA: TGCAGCGGTGAGACTAGCGGGGTGTCGCATGAGCAGTTCTTC. Translated: CSGETSGVSHEQFF. V gene TRBV29-1 combines with J gene TRBJ2-1; 11 positions match TRBD2. J was trimmed by 8 bases and V by 7 bases; bases with no gene match: 10. This CDR3 is built from 14 residues. Per germline, CDR1 SQVTM and CDR2 ANQGSEA.

V is TRBV5-1 and J is TRBJ2-5, with D possibly being TRBD1 or TRBD2 (5 bases each). This CDR3 contains 15 residues. Germline lookup yields CDR1 SGHRS and CDR2 YFSETQ. The V end was cut by 2 bases, the J end by 2 bases, with 13 bases between. The CDR3 bases are TGCGCCAGCAGCTTAGCCCCGGGACCACAAGAGACCCAGTACTTC. Translated, it gives CASSLAPGPQETQYF.

This clone turned up a few times. This sequence joins TRBV2 and TRBJ1-1; the D is unclear. CDR1 SNHLY and CDR2 FYNNEI come from the germline V gene. The CDR3 consists of 12 residues. Trimming removed 3 bases from V and 3 bases from J, with 5 bases in between. The CDR3 DNA follows: TGTGCCAGCAGTGACGAGTACACTGAAGCTTTCTTT. It encodes CASSDEYTEAFF.